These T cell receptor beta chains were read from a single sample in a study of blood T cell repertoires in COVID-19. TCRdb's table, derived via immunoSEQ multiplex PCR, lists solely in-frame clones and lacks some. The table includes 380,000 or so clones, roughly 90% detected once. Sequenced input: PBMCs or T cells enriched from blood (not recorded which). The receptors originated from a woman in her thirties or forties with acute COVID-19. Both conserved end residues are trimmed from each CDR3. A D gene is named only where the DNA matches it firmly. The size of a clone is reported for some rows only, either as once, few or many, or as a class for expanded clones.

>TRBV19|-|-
ASSIYREDNEQF
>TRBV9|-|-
ASSPRTDTTLGDTQY
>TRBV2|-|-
ASSENGGLVGETQY
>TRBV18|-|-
ASSPTGVRRETQY
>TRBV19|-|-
ASSYQGLVTEAF
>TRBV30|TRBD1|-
AWSAYSDRSNYGYT
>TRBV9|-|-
ASSGLTRETQY
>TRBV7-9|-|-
ASSLDPGSGT
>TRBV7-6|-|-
ASSLASGERGGTEAF
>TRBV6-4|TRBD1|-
ASSDLTGGKEKLF
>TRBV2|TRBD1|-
ASKPGQLQETQY
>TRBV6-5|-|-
ASNGLGTNPHEQY
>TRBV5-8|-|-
ASSLGTLAGGYT
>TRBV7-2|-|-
ASSSRDTYSPLH
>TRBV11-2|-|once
ASSLMWGGRHEKLF
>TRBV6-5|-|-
ASRSYRGGEQF
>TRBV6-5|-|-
ASSLTVSYNEQF
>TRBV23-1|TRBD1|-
ASSQSGGGAGCTEAF
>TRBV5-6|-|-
ASSPRGGIQPQH
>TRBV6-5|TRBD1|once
ASRDRVGNTEAF
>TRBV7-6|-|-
ASSPDSHGEIRYEQY
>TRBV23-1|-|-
ASSRSGVYEQY
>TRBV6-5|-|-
ASGRESGQPQH
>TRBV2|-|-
ATPEGLNTEAF
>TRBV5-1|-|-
ASSPGQSSGNTIY
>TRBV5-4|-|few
ASRPDYMGYEQY
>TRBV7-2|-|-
ASSPGALYNEQF
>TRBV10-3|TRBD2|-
AITQVRGGEQY
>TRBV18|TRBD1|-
ASSPTPGQGN
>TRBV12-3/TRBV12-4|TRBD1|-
ASSRQGYEKLF
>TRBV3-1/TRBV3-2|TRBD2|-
ASSHTRLAGARYTGELF
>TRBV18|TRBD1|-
ASSTGAPNYGYT
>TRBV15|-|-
ATSRDLSSGANVLT
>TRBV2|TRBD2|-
ASSLTPGLGTGELF
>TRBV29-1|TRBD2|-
STRVASGGTDQY
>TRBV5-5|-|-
ASSLDGVRTDTQY
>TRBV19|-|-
ASSIGQGYNQPQH
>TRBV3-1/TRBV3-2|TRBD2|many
ASSQADSGGLAYNEQF